In its sample, the clone carrying this T cell receptor (beta chain) is medium-sized (0.01 to 0.1%). Prior to thyroid surgery, none of the patients had received any treatment. This entry belongs to a study of metastatic and nonmetastatic thyroid tumors. Authors' processing steps: It was from CDR3 differences across clinicopathological groups that a distant-metastasis classifier for papillary thyroid cancer was built. TCRdb re-called the PCR reads through MiXCR. The authors' filters were not applied to this entry. The sample holds roughly 20,000 clones; about 15% are singletons and the top ten take approximately 17%. Material: blood. This receptor was taken from a male donor with papillary thyroid cancer or a benign thyroid nodule (not recorded which). Some clones in this sample may be carry-over from other donors' samples.

For the CDR3, the DNA is TGCGCCAGCAGGGTGCTCGGACAGGGGGAGTTTTCACCCCTCCACTTT. The encoded protein is CASRVLGQGEFSPLHF. This chain uses TRBV5-1 with TRBJ1-6; 10 bases are shared with TRBD1. Looked up from germline, CDR1 is SGHRS and CDR2 is YFSETQ. The J segment lost 9 bases and the V segment lost 5 bases, leaving 11 bases of the junction unmatched. CDR3 length: 16 amino acids.